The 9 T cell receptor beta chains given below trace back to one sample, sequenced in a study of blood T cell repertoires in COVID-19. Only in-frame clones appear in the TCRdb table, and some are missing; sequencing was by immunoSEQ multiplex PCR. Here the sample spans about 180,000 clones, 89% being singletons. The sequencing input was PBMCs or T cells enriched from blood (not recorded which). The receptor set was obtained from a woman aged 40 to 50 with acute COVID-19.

The CDR3 DNA reads TGTGCCAGCAGCTACGAGGGGGCGTGGGATACGCAGTATTTT. It translates to CASSYEGAWDTQYF. J is TRBJ2-3 and V is TRBV7-8, with 7 bases matching TRBD1. V was pared by 4 bases and J by 6 bases, with 7 bases of the junction left unmatched. CDR3 size: 14 residues. Germline V gene lookup returns CDR1 SGHVS and CDR2 FQNEAQ.

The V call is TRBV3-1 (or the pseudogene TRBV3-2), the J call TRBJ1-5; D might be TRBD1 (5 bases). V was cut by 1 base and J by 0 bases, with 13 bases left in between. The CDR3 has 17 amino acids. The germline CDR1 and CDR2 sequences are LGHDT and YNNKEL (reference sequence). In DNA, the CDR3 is TGTGCCAGCAGCCAAGGGCGTGGGGGGAATAGCAATCAGCCCCAGCATTTT. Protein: CASSQGRGGNSNQPQHF.

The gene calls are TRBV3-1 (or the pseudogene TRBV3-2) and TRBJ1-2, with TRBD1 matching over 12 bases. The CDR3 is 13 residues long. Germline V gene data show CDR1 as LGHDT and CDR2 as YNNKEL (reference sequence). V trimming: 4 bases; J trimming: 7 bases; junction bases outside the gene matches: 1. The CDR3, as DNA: TGTGCCAGCAGCCCGGGACAGGGGGCTGGCTACACCTTC. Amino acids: CASSPGQGAGYTF.

For the CDR3, the DNA is TGTGCCAGCAGCTTGGGACTCTCCACCGGGGAGCTGTTTTTT. It translates to CASSLGLSTGELFF. This chain joins TRBV7-3 and TRBJ2-2; weak D call: TRBD2 (6 bases). The germline gives CDR1 SGHTA, CDR2 FQGTGA. Trimming removed 3 bases from V and 4 bases from J, with 9 bases in between. This CDR3 is built from 14 residues. The full variable domain, rest sourced from reference TRBV7-3 and TRBJ2-2, is GAGVSQTPSNKVTEKGKYVELRCDPISGHTALYWYRQSLGQGPEFLIYFQGTGAADDSGLPNDRFFAVRPEGSVSTLKIQRTERGDSAVYLCASSLGLSTGELFFGEGSRLTVL.

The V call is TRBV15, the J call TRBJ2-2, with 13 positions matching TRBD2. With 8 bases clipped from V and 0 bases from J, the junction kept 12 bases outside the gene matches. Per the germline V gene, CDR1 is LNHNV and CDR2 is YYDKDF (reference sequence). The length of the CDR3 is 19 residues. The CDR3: CATGKRGLAGFSNTGELFF. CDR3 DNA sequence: TGTGCCACCGGGAAGAGGGGACTAGCGGGGTTCTCGAACACCGGGGAGCTGTTTTTT.

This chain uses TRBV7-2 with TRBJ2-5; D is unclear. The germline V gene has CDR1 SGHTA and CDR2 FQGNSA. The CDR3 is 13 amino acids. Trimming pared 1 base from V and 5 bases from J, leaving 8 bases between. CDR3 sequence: CASSLGSVETQYF. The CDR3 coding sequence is TGTGCCAGCAGCTTAGGCAGCGTCGAGACCCAGTACTTC.

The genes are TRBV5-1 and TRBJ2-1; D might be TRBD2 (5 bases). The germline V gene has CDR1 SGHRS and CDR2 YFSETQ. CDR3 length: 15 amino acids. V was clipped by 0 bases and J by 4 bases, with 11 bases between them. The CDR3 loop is CASSLGLNSYNEQFF. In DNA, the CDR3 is TGCGCCAGCAGCTTGGGACTAAACAGTTACAATGAGCAGTTCTTC.

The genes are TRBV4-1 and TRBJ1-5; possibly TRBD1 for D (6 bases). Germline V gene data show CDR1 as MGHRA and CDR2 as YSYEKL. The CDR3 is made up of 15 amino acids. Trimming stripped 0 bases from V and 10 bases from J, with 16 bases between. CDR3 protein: CASSQDATGLVPQHF. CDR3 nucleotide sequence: TGCGCCAGCAGCCAAGACGCGACAGGTCTGGTACCCCAGCATTTT.

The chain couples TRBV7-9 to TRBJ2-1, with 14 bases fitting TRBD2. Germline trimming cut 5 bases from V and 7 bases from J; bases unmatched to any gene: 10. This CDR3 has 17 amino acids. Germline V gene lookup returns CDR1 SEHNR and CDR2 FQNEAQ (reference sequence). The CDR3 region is CASSNGTSGRSRNEQFF. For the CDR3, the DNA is TGTGCCAGCAGCAACGGGACTAGCGGGAGAAGTAGGAATGAGCAGTTCTTC.